Sequencing of this T cell receptor beta chain was carried out in a study of CD8+ T cells in alopecia areata. The germline CDR1 and CDR2 sequences are SGHDT and YYEEEE. V was clipped by 0 bases and J by 2 bases, with 11 bases between them. This CDR3 is built from 15 residues. cDNA prepared by RNA extraction and subsequent reverse transcription served as the template for sequencing. TCRdb keeps only in-frame clones here, not all; method: immunoSEQ multiplex PCR. The profile shows 150,000 or so clones, around 47% of them singletons. The sequence was collected from a human donor with alopecia areata. Sequencing used CD4+ T cells sorted from blood. The V gene is TRBV5-6, the J gene TRBJ1-2, with D uncertain. The CDR3 protein is CASSLVGIGNYGYTF. CDR3 nucleotide sequence: TGTGCCAGCAGCTTGGTTGGAATTGGAAACTATGGCTACACCTTC.